The source of this TCR beta chain is a study of post-analysis software for immune sequencing data. Study-level results: Elevated frequency relative to controls characterized several TRBV segments in patients, TRBV5-6, TRBV5-1 and TRBV20-1 among them.

About this clonotype itself: Antigen unknown.

The CDR3 runs 14 residues. With V trimmed by 8 bases and J by 0 bases, 3 bases remained unmatched. Germline-derived CDR1 and CDR2 are SGHVS and FQNEAQ. Unique molecular identifiers were built into the TCR beta cDNA libraries. Out of about 0.9 to 11 million T cells, about 510,000 cDNA molecules were generated. A single record per CDR3 protein comes from TCRdb applying MiXCR to the PCR reads. The table lists hundreds of thousands of distinct CDR3 sequences, approximately 59% of them singletons. The rearrangement uses TRBV7-8 and TRBJ2-3; 9 nucleotides match TRBD2. Material for sequencing was blood. The origin of this receptor is a girl aged 2-10 years with multiple sclerosis. The CDR3 nucleotides are TGTGCCAGCGCCAGCGGGGGGAGCACAGATACGCAGTATTTT. Translating it yields CASASGGSTDTQYF.